This section outlines one TCR beta chain sequence together with its context. 13 Jbeta primers and 60 Vbeta primers were used for the PCR. Sequenced by immunoSEQ multiplex PCR; TCRdb stores in-frame clones only, minus some. The data hold under 140,000 clones, with approximately 79% observed a single time. The data were taken from a study of cytomegalovirus exposure and HLA in healthy donors. This CDR3 is built from 12 residues. Germline V gene lookup returns CDR1 MNHEY and CDR2 SVGAGI. Sequencing used PBMCs. The chain links TRBV6-5 to TRBJ2-5; 8 positions match TRBD1. The last part of the DNA fits TRBJ2-7 better; the J call may be wrong. The TCR was taken from a man aged 25-45 years in good health and CMV-seropositive. The CDR3, as DNA: TGTGCCAGCAGCTGGACAGGGTCCGAGCAGTACTTC. This gives the protein CASSWTGSEQYF.